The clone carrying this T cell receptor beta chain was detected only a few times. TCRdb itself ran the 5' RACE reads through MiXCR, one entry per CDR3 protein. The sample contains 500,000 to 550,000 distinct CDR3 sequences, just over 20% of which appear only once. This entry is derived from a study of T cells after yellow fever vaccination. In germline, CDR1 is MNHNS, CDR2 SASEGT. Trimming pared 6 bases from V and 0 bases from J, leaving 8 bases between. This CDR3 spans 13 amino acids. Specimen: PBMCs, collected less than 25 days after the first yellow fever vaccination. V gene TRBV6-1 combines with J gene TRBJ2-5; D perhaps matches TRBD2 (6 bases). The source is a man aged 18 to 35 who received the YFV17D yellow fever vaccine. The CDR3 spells CASRGGDQETQYF. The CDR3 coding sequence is TGTGCCAGCAGAGGCGGGGACCAAGAGACCCAGTACTTC.